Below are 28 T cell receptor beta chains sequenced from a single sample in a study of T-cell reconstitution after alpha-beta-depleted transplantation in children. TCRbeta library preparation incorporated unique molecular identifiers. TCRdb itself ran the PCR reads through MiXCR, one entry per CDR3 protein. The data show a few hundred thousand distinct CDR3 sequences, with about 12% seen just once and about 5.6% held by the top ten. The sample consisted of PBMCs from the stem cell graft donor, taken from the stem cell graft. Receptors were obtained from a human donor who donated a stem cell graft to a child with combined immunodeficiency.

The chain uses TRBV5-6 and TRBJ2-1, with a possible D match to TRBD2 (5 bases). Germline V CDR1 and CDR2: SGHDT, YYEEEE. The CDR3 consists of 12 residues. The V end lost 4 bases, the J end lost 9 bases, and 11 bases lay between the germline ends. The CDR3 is CASSLHGGEQFF. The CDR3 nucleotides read TGTGCCAGCAGCCTCCACGGAGGTGAGCAGTTCTTC.

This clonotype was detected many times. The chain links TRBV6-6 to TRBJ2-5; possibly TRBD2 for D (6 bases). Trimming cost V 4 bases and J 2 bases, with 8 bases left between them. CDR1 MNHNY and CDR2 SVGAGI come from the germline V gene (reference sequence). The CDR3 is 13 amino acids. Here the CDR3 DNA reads TGTGCCAGCAGTTTTGCGGGGCAAGAGACCCAGTACTTC. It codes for CASSFAGQETQYF.

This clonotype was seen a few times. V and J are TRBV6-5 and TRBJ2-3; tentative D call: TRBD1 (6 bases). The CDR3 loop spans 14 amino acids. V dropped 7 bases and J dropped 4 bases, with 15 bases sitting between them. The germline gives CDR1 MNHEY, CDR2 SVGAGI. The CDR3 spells CASTLGGGADTQYF. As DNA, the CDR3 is TGTGCCAGCACCCTAGGTGGGGGCGCAGATACGCAGTATTTT.

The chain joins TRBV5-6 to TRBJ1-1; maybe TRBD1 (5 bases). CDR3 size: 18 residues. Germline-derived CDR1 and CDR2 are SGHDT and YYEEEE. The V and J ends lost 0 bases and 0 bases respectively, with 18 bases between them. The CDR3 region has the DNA TGTGCCAGCAGCTTGGGGATAGGGGCCCATTGGGTGAACACTGAAGCTTTCTTT. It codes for CASSLGIGAHWVNTEAFF.

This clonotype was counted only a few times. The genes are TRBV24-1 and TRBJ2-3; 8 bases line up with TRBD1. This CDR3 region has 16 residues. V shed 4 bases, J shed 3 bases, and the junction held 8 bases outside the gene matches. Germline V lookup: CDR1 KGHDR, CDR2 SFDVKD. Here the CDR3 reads CATSEKLGQATDTQYF. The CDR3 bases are TGTGCCACCAGTGAGAAACTGGGACAGGCGACAGATACGCAGTATTTT.

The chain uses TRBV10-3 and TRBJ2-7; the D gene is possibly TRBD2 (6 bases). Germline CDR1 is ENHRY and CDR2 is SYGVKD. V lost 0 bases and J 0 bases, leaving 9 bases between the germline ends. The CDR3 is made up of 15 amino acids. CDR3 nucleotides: TGTGCCATCAGTGAGTCGGGGACTCTCTCCTACGAGCAGTACTTC. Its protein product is CAISESGTLSYEQYF.

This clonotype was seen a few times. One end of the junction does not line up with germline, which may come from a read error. CDR3 nucleotide sequence: TGTGCCAGCACCCCGAGGGAATTC. This gives the protein CASTPREF. The rearrangement uses TRBV12-3 or TRBV12-4 and TRBJ2-1, with a tentative D call TRBD2 (5 bases). CDR3 length: 8 residues.

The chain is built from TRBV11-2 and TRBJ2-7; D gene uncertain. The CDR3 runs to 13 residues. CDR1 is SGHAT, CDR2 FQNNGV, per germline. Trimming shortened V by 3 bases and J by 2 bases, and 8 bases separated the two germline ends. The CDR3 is CASSFQAPYEQYF. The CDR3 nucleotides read TGTGCCAGCAGCTTTCAGGCCCCCTACGAGCAGTACTTC. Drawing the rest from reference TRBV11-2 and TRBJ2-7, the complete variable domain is EAGVAQSPRYKIIEKRQSVAFWCNPISGHATLYWYQQILGQGPKLLIQFQNNGVVDDSQLPKDRFSAERLKGVDSTLKIQPAKLEDSAVYLCASSFQAPYEQYFGPGTRLTVT.

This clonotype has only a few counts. CDR3 residues: CASSLGGQGYQYF. CDR3 in DNA: TGTGCCAGCAGTTTAGGCGGACAGGGCTACCAGTACTTC. The chain joins TRBV28 to TRBJ2-7, with 8 bases fitting TRBD1. Per germline, CDR1 MDHEN and CDR2 SYDVKM. This CDR3 region has 13 residues. The V gene end was trimmed by 2 bases and the J gene end by 10 bases; junction bases not matched to a gene: 7.

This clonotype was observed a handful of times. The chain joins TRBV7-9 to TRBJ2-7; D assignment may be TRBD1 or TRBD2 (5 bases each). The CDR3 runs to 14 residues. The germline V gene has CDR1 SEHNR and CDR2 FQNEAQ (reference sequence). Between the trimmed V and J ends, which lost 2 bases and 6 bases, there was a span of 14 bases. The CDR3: CASSLLTGGLEQYF. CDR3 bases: TGTGCCAGCAGCTTACTGACTGGGGGTCTCGAGCAGTACTTC.

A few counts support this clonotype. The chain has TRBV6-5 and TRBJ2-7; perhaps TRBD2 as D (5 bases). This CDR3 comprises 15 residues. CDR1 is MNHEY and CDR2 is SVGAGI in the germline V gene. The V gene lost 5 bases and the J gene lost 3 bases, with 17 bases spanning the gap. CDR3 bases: TGTGCCAGCAGTCCCCCGACGGGGAGCCACTACGAGCAGTACTTC. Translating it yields CASSPPTGSHYEQYF.

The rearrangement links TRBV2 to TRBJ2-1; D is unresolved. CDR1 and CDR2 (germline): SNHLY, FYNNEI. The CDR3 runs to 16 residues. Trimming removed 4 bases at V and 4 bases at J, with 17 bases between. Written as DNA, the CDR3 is TGTGCCAGCAGTGCACCTCAGCTCTCCCTATACAATGAGCAGTTCTTC. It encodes CASSAPQLSLYNEQFF.

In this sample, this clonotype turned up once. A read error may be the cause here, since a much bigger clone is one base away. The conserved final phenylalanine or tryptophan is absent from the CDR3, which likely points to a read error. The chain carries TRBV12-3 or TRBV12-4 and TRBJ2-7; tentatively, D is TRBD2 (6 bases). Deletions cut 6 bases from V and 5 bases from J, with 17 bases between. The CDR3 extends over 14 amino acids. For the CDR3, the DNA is TGTGCCAGCAGCCCCCCCGGGGGTTTCCACGAGCAGTACCTC. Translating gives CASSPPGGFHEQYL.

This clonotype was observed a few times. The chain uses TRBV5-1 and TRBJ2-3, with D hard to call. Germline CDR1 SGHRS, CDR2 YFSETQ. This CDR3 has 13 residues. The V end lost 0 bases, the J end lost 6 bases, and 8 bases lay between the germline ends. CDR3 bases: TGCGCCAGCAGCTTGGCTTTCGGGGATACGCAGTATTTT. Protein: CASSLAFGDTQYF.

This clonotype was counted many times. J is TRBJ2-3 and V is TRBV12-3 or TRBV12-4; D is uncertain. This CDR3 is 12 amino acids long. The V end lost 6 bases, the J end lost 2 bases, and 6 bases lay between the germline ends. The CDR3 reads CASSQITDTQYF. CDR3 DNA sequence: TGTGCCAGCAGCCAAATCACAGATACGCAGTATTTT.

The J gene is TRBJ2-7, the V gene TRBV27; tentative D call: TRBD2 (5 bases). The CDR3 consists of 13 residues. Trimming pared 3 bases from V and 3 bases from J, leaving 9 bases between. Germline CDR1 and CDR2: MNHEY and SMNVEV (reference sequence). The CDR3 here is CASSFGKDYEQYF. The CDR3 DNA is TGTGCCAGCAGTTTCGGGAAGGACTACGAGCAGTACTTC.

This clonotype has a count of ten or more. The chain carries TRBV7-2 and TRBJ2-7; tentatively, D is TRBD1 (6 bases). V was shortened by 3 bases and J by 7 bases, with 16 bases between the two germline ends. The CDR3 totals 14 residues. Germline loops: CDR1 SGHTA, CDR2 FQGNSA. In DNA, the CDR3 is TGTGCCAGCAGCTTGAGACAGGTCCTAGGAGAGCAGTACTTC. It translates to CASSLRQVLGEQYF.

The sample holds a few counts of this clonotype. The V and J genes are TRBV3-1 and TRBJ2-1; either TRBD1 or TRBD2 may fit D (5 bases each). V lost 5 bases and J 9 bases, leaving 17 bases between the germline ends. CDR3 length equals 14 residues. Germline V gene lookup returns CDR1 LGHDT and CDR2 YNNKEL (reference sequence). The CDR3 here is CASSTRTLRGEQFF. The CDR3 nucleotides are TGTGCCAGCAGCACCCGGACCCTGAGGGGTGAGCAGTTCTTC.

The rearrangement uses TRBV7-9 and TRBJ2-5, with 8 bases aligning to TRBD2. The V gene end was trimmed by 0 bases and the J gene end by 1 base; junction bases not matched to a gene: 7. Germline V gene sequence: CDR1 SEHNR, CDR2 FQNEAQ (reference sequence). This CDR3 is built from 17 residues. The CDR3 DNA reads TGTGCCAGCAGCTTAGCAAATGGCGGGAGGACCCAAGAGACCCAGTACTTC. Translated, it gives CASSLANGGRTQETQYF.

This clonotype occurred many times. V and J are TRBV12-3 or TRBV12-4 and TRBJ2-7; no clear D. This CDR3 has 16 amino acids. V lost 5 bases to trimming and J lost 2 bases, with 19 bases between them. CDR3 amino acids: CASSVLLGWGTYEQYF. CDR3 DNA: TGTGCCAGCAGTGTTTTGTTGGGGTGGGGAACCTACGAGCAGTACTTC.

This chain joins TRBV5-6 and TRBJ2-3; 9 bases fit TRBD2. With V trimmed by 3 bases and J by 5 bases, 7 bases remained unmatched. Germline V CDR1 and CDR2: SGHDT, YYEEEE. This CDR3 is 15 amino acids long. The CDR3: CASSSIAGARDTQYF. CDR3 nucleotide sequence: TGTGCCAGCAGCTCCATAGCGGGAGCGAGAGATACGCAGTATTTT.

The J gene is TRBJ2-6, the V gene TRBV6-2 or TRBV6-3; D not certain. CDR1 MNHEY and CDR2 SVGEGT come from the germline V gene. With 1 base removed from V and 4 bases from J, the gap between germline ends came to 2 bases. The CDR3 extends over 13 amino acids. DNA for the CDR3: TGTGCCAGCAGTTACTGGGGGGCCAACGTCCTGACTTTC. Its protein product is CASSYWGANVLTF.

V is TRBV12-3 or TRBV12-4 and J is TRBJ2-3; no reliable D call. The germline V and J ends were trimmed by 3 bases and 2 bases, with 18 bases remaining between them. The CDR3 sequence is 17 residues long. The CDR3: CASSFRGGPYFTDTQYF. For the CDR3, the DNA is TGTGCCAGCAGTTTTCGTGGTGGGCCCTACTTCACAGATACGCAGTATTTT.

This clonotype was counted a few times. CDR3 sequence: CASSPGGYNNQPQHF. In DNA form, the CDR3 reads TGTGCCAGCAGTCCGGGAGGGTACAACAATCAGCCCCAGCATTTT. The chain has TRBV12-3 or TRBV12-4 and TRBJ1-5; D is ambiguous. The CDR3 totals 15 residues. Trimming removed 5 bases from V and 3 bases from J, with 14 bases in between.

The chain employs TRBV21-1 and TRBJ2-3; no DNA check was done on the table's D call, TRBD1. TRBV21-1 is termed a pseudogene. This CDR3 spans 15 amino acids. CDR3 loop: CASSKRCPQSDTQYF. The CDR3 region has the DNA TGTGCCAGCAGCAAACGTTGTCCACAGAGTGATACGCAGTATTTT.

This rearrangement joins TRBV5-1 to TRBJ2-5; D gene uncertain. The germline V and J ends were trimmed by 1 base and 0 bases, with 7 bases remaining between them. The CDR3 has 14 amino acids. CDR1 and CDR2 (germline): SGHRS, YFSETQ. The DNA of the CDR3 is TGCGCCAGCAGCTTGTATCACAACCAAGAGACCCAGTACTTC. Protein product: CASSLYHNQETQYF.

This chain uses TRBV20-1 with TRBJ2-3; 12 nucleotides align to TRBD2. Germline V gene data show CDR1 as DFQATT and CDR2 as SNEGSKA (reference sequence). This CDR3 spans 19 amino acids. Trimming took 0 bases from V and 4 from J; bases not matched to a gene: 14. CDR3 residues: CSARDQLRPLAGGPDTQYF. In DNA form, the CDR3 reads TGCAGTGCTAGAGATCAGCTCCGCCCACTAGCGGGGGGTCCAGATACGCAGTATTTT.

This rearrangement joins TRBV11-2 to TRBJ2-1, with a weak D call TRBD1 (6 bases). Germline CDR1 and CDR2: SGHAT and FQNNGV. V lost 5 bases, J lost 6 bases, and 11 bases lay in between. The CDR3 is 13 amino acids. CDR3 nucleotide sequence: TGTGCCAGCAGCACGAACAGGGTCAATGAGCAGTTCTTC. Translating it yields CASSTNRVNEQFF.